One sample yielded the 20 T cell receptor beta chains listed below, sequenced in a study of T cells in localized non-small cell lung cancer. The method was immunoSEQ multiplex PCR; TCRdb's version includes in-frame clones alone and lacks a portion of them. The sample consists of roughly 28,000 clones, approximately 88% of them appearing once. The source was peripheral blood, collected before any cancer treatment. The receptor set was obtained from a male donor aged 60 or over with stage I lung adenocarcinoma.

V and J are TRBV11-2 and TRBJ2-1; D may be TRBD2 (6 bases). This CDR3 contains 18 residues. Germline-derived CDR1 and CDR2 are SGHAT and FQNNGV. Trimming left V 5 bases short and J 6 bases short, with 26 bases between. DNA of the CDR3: TGTGCCAGCAGCCGTAACTCACCCGGGACGGGAGTCCCCAATGAGCAGTTCTTC. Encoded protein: CASSRNSPGTGVPNEQFF.

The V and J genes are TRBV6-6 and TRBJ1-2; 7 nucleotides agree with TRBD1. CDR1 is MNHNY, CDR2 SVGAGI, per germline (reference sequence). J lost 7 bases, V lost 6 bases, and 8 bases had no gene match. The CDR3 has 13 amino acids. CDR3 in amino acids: CASSKDRASGYTF. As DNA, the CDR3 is TGTGCCAGCAGCAAAGACAGGGCAAGTGGCTACACCTTC.

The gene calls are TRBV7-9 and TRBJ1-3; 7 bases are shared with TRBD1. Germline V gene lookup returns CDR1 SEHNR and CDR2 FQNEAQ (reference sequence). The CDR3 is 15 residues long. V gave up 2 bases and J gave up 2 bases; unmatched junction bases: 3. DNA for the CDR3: TGTGCCAGCAGCTTAACAGGGGAGGCTGGAAACACCATATATTTT. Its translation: CASSLTGEAGNTIYF.

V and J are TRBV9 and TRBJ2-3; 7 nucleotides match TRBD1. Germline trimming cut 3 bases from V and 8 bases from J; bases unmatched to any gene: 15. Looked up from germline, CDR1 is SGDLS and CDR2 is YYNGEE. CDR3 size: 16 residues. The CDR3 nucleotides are TGTGCCAGCAGCGCGCTCGGACAGGCCGGCACGGTTACGCAGTATTTT. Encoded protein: CASSALGQAGTVTQYF.

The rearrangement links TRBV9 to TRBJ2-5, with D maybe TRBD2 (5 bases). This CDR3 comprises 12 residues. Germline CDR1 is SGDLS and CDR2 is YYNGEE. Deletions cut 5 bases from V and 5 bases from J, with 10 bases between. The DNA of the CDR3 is TGTGCCAGCAGTTCTGAGGGCGAGACCCAGTACTTC. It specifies CASSSEGETQYF.

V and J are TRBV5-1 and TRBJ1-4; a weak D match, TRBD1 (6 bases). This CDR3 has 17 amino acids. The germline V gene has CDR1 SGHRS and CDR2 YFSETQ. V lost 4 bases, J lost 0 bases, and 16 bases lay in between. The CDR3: CASSPSTGPATNEKLFF. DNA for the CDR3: TGCGCCAGCAGCCCGTCGACAGGCCCTGCAACTAATGAAAAACTGTTTTTT.

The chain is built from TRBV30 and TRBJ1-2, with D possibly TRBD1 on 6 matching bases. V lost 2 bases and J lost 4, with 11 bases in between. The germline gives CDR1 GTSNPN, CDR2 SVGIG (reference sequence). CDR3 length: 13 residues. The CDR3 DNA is TGTGCCTGGAGTCGGGGCAGGGGCTATGGCTACACCTTC. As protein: CAWSRGRGYGYTF. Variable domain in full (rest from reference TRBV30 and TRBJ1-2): SQTIHQWPATLVQPVGSPLSLECTVEGTSNPNLYWYRQAAGRGLQLLFYSVGIGQISSEVPQNLSASRPQDRQFILSSKKLLLSDSGFYLCAWSRGRGYGYTFGSGTRLTVV.

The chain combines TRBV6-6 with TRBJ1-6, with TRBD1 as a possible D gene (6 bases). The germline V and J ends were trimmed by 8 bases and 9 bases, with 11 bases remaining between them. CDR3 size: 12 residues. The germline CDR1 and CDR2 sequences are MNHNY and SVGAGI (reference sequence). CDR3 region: CASGGGLSPLHF. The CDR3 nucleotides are TGTGCCAGCGGGGGGGGGCTTTCACCCCTCCACTTT.

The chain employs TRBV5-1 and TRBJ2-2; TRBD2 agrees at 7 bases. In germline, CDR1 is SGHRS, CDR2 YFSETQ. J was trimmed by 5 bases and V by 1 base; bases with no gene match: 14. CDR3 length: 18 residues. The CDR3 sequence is CASSLRGATSPGTGELFF. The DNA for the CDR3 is TGCGCCAGCAGCTTGAGGGGTGCGACTAGCCCGGGGACCGGGGAGCTGTTTTTT.

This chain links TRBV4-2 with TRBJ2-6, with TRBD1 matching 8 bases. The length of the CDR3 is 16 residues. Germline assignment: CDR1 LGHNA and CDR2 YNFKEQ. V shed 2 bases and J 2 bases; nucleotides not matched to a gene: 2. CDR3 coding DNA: TGTGCCAGCAGCCAAATGACAGGGGCTGGGGCCAACGTCCTGACTTTC. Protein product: CASSQMTGAGANVLTF.

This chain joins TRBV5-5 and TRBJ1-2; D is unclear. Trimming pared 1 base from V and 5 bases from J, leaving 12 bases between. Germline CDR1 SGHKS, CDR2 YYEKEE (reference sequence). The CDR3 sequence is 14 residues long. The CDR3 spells CASSLYSPEYGYTF. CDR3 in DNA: TGTGCCAGCAGCTTGTATTCACCCGAGTATGGCTACACCTTC.

CDR3: CASSSRGMVNEKLFF. The CDR3 DNA follows: TGTGCCAGCAGTTCTAGGGGGATGGTGAATGAAAAACTGTTTTTT. The chain links TRBV28 to TRBJ1-4; D perhaps matches TRBD1 (6 bases). This CDR3 comprises 15 residues. Trimming left V 4 bases short and J 5 bases short, with 14 bases between. Germline V CDR1 and CDR2: MDHEN, SYDVKM.

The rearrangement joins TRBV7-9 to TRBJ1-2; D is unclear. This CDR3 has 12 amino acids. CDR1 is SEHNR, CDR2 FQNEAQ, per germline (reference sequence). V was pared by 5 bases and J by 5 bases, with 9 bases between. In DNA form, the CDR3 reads TGTGCCAGCAGCCTGGACGATTATGGCTACACCTTC. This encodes CASSLDDYGYTF.

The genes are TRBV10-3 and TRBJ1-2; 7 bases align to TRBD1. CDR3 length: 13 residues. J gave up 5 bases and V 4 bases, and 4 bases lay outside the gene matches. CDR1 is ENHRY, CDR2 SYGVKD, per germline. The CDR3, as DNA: TGTGCCATCAGTGGAGACAGGGTTTATGGCTACACCTTC. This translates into CAISGDRVYGYTF.

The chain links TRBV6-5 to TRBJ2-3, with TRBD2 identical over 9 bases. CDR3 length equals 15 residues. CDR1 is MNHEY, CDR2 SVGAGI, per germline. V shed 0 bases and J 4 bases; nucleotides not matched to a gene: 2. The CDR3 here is CASSYSAGGADTQYF. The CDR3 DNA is TGTGCCAGCAGTTACTCCGCGGGGGGGGCAGATACGCAGTATTTT.

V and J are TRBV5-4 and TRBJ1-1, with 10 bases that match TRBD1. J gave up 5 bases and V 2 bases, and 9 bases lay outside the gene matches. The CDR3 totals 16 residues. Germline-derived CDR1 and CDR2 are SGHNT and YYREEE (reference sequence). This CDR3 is CASSFGQGVMSTEAFF. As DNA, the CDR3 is TGTGCCAGCAGCTTCGGACAGGGGGTTATGTCGACTGAAGCTTTCTTT. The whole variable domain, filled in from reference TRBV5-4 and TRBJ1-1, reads ETGVTQSPTHLIKTRGQQVTLRCSSQSGHNTVSWYQQALGQGPQFIFQYYREEENGRGNFPPRFSGLQFPNYSSELNVNALELDDSALYLCASSFGQGVMSTEAFFGQGTRLTVV.

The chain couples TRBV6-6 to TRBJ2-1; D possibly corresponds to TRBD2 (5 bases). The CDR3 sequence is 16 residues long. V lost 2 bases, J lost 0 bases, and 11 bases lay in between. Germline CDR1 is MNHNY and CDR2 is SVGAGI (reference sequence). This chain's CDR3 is CASSYRGPSSYNEQFF. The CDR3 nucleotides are TGTGCCAGCAGTTACCGGGGTCCAAGCTCCTACAATGAGCAGTTCTTC.

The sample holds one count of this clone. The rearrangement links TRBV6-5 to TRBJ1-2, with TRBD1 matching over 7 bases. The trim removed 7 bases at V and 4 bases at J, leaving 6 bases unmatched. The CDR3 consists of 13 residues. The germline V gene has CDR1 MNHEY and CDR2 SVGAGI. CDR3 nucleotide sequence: TGTGCCAGCAAAGGGGGCGCAGCCTATGGCTACACCTTC. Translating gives CASKGGAAYGYTF.

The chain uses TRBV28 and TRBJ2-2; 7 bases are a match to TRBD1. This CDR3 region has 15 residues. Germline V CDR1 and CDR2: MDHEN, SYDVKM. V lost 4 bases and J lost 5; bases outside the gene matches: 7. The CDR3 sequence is CASSSQQGPTGELFF. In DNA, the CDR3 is TGTGCCAGCAGTTCTCAACAGGGGCCAACCGGGGAGCTGTTTTTT.

The CDR3 spells CASRPTGTGDTQYF. The CDR3, as DNA: TGTGCCAGCAGACCGACAGGCACAGGGGATACGCAGTATTTT. V and J are TRBV6-5 and TRBJ2-3, with a weak D call TRBD1 (6 bases). Trimming removed 6 bases at V and 6 bases at J, with 16 bases between. Germline V gene sequence: CDR1 MNHEY, CDR2 SVGAGI. This CDR3 is built from 14 residues.